What follows are 32 T cell receptor beta chains derived from one specimen sequenced in a study of T-cell reconstitution after alpha-beta-depleted transplantation in children. Construction of the TCRbeta library involved unique molecular identifiers. TCRdb called the PCR reads again in MiXCR, with one record for every CDR3 protein. The sample lists approximately 80,000 distinct CDR3 sequences, roughly 13% occurring once. This specimen was PBMCs, mostly from graft donor cells, taken 180 days after TCRalphabeta/CD19-depleted stem cell transplant. All receptors come from a male patient aged 2 to 10 who had a stem cell transplant for acute lymphoblastic leukemia, so the T cells may come from the graft donor.

The chain employs TRBV5-1 and TRBJ2-7; D unclear. V lost 2 bases and J 5 bases, leaving 17 bases between the germline ends. This CDR3 region has 15 residues. Germline CDR1 is SGHRS and CDR2 is YFSETQ. CDR3 sequence reads: CASSFGLRDFDEQYF. CDR3 DNA: TGCGCCAGCAGCTTCGGCCTAAGAGACTTCGACGAGCAGTACTTC.

This clonotype came up a few times. The chain links TRBV6-2 or TRBV6-3 to TRBJ2-3, with a tentative D call TRBD2 (6 bases). There are 13 residues in the CDR3. Germline-derived CDR1 and CDR2 are MNHEY and SVGEGT. Trimming pared 4 bases from V and 10 bases from J, leaving 15 bases between. CDR3 coding DNA: TGTGCCAGCAGTTTCCTTCCTCCGGGAGCGCAGTATTTT. Amino acids: CASSFLPPGAQYF.

This clonotype was seen only a few times. V and J are TRBV2 and TRBJ2-1; D gene uncertain. Germline CDR1 and CDR2: SNHLY and FYNNEI. The CDR3 consists of 14 residues. Between the trimmed V and J ends, which lost 6 bases and 3 bases, there was a span of 12 bases. The DNA of the CDR3 is TGTGCCAGCAGGACCGGACGCCTCTACAATGAGCAGTTCTTC. Protein sequence: CASRTGRLYNEQFF. Full variable domain (missing parts from reference TRBV2 and TRBJ2-1): EPEVTQTPSHQVTQMGQEVILRCVPISNHLYFYWYRQILGQKVEFLVSFYNNEISEKSEIFDDQFSVERPDGSNFTLKIRSTKLEDSAMYFCASRTGRLYNEQFFGPGTRLTVL.

This clonotype was counted between two and nine times. The rearrangement uses TRBV7-2 and TRBJ1-2; tentative D call: TRBD1 (5 bases). The CDR3 length is 16 residues. Germline CDR1 and CDR2: SGHTA and FQGNSA. V was pared by 4 bases and J by 1 base, with 16 bases between. The CDR3 here is CASSSPGTDINYGYTF. CDR3 DNA: TGTGCCAGCAGCTCGCCCGGGACGGATATTAACTATGGCTACACCTTC.

The rearrangement joins TRBV7-6 to TRBJ2-3; the D gene is possibly TRBD2 (6 bases). Germline values: CDR1 SGHVS, CDR2 FNYEAQ. Trimming stripped 5 bases from V and 0 bases from J, with 18 bases between. The CDR3 totals 17 residues. CDR3 sequence (DNA): TGTGCCAGCAGCGGAATATTAGCGGCCACTAGCACAGATACGCAGTATTTT. This encodes CASSGILAATSTDTQYF.

This clonotype was counted at least ten times. J is TRBJ1-2 and V is TRBV4-3, with a tentative D call TRBD1 (6 bases). Germline CDR1 is LGHNA and CDR2 is YSLEER. The CDR3 sequence is 14 residues long. Trimming left V 0 bases short and J 4 bases short, with 9 bases between. CDR3 region: CASSQEEDSYGYTF. The CDR3 DNA follows: TGCGCCAGCAGCCAAGAGGAGGACAGCTATGGCTACACCTTC.

This clonotype was recorded at least ten times. This chain connects TRBV6-1 to TRBJ1-5, with 7 bases matching TRBD1. Germline CDR1 reads MNHNS; CDR2 reads SASEGT. This CDR3 has 15 residues. J lost 7 bases, V lost 11 bases, and 17 bases had no gene match. DNA of the CDR3: TGTGCCGGACTCCCGGGGAGGGGGCTTACGCAGCCCCAGCATTTT. Its translation is CAGLPGRGLTQPQHF.

V usage is TRBV7-8 and J usage is TRBJ2-1, with 9 positions matching TRBD2. The CDR3 has 17 residues. Germline V lookup: CDR1 SGHVS, CDR2 FQNEAQ. The junction had 7 bases not matched to a gene; V was cut back by 2 bases and J by 2 bases. The CDR3: CASSLFGTSLTYNEQFF. The CDR3 DNA follows: TGTGCCAGCAGCTTATTCGGGACTAGCCTCACCTACAATGAGCAGTTCTTC.

This clonotype was counted between two and nine times. The chain couples TRBV15 to TRBJ2-5; possible D gene TRBD2, 5 bases. V shed 5 bases and J shed 7 bases, with 23 bases lying between them. The CDR3 extends over 16 amino acids. From germline, CDR1 is LNHNV and CDR2 YYDKDF (reference sequence). The CDR3 bases are TGTGCCACCAGCCCTCCACTAGGAATACATAAGGTGACCCAGTACTTC. Translation gives CATSPPLGIHKVTQYF.

As concerns this clonotype: This is likely a read error, given that the CDR3 carries no conserved phenylalanine or tryptophan at its end. The rearrangement uses TRBV9 and TRBJ1-2; possibly TRBD1 for D (5 bases). V lost 0 bases, J lost 3 bases, and 12 bases lay in between. CDR3 length: 15 residues. CDR1 is SGDLS, CDR2 YYNGEE, per germline. CDR3 bases: TGTGCCAGCAGCGTAGGAGCAGGGAGGTACTATGGCTACACCTTA. Translating gives CASSVGAGRYYGYTL.

This clonotype showed up many times. The chain employs TRBV6-1 and TRBJ2-3, with 11 bases matching TRBD2. CDR1 and CDR2 from the germline V gene are MNHNS and SASEGT. There are 15 residues in the CDR3. V shed 5 bases and J 4 bases; nucleotides not matched to a gene: 5. The CDR3 DNA reads as TGTGCCAGCAGTCCCTTAGCGGGAGGGGCAGATACGCAGTATTTT. Its translation: CASSPLAGGADTQYF.

The J gene is TRBJ2-5, the V gene TRBV5-1, with D possibly called TRBD1 or TRBD2 (6 bases each). Germline CDR1 SGHRS, CDR2 YFSETQ. V gave up 0 bases and J gave up 4 bases, with 16 bases separating them. The CDR3 consists of 16 residues. In nucleotides, the CDR3 is TGCGCCAGCAGCTTGGATCCGGGGGCTAGCAGAGAGACCCAGTACTTC. This codes for CASSLDPGASRETQYF.

Relative to its sample, this clonotype is medium-sized. The chain couples TRBV20-1 to TRBJ1-1; D not certain. This CDR3 is 14 amino acids long. V lost 3 bases to trimming and J lost 6 bases, with 17 bases between them. Germline lookup yields CDR1 DFQATT and CDR2 SNEGSKA (reference sequence). The CDR3 here is CSARPLAIRPEAFF. In DNA form, the CDR3 reads TGCAGTGCTAGGCCTTTGGCCATTCGGCCTGAAGCTTTCTTT.

This clonotype was picked up a small number of times. V is TRBV13 and J is TRBJ1-1; possibly TRBD1 for D (6 bases). The CDR3 covers 16 residues. Germline-derived CDR1 and CDR2 are PRHDT and FYEKMQ (reference sequence). With 5 bases removed from V and 7 bases from J, the gap between germline ends came to 23 bases. CDR3 residues: CASSGVTGTQVYEAFF. CDR3 in DNA: TGTGCCAGCAGCGGCGTAACAGGGACCCAGGTTTATGAAGCTTTCTTT. The whole variable domain, remainder taken from reference TRBV13 and TRBJ1-1, is AAGVIQSPRHLIKEKRETATLKCYPIPRHDTVYWYQQGPGQDPQFLISFYEKMQSDKGSIPDRFSAQQFSDYHSELNMSSLELGDSALYFCASSGVTGTQVYEAFFGQGTRLTVV.

This clonotype was picked up a small number of times. The J gene is TRBJ1-1, the V gene TRBV20-1; D is unresolved. The CDR3 has 11 residues. Per germline, CDR1 DFQATT and CDR2 SNEGSKA (reference sequence). Trimming stripped 5 bases from V and 7 bases from J, with 11 bases between. CDR3 protein: CSAAVRDEAFF. The CDR3 nucleotides are TGCAGTGCTGCGGTCCGGGATGAAGCTTTCTTT.

To note about this clonotype: One end of the junction is discordant with germline, which a read error may explain. V and J are TRBV27 and TRBJ2-7; 8 bases map to TRBD1. Germline values: CDR1 MNHEY, CDR2 SMNVEV (reference sequence). The CDR3 sequence is 13 residues long. CDR3 sequence: CASRRGTGIEHYF. CDR3 DNA sequence: TGTGCCAGCAGGCGCGGGACAGGCATCGAGCACTACTTC.

The table lists this clonotype with many counts. This chain joins TRBV5-1 and TRBJ2-7, with D tentatively TRBD1 (5 bases). This CDR3 spans 16 amino acids. The V end was cut by 0 bases, the J end by 0 bases, with 13 bases between. CDR1 is SGHRS and CDR2 is YFSETQ in the germline V gene. CDR3 sequence: CASSLAWGLSSYEQYF. CDR3 DNA: TGCGCCAGCAGCTTGGCATGGGGCTTAAGCTCCTACGAGCAGTACTTC.

The chain recombines TRBV7-2 with TRBJ2-5; TRBD1 agrees at 8 bases. The CDR3 spans 16 residues. Germline loops: CDR1 SGHTA, CDR2 FQGNSA. V shed 3 bases, J shed 0 bases, and the junction held 6 bases outside the gene matches. CDR3 DNA: TGTGCCAGCAGCTTCAGACAGGGGCCGTACCAAGAGACCCAGTACTTC. Protein: CASSFRQGPYQETQYF. The variable domain in full, with the rest retrieved from reference TRBV7-2 and TRBJ2-5, is GAGVSQSPSNKVTEKGKDVELRCDPISGHTALYWYRQSLGQGLEFLIYFQGNSAPDKSGLPSDRFSAERTGGSVSTLTIQRTQQEDSAVYLCASSFRQGPYQETQYFGPGTRLLVL.

The rearrangement joins TRBV29-1 to TRBJ2-1, with D unclear. CDR3 length equals 12 residues. The germline gives CDR1 SQVTM, CDR2 ANQGSEA. V was cut by 8 bases and J by 7 bases, with 15 bases left in between. The CDR3 region is CSMRSVANEQFF. CDR3 sequence (DNA): TGCAGCATGAGGAGTGTGGCGAATGAGCAGTTCTTC.

V gene TRBV4-3 combines with J gene TRBJ2-7, with D unresolved. CDR1 and CDR2 from the germline V gene are LGHNA and YSLEER. V lost 0 bases, J lost 0 bases, and 3 bases lay in between. This CDR3 is built from 13 residues. The CDR3 reads CASSQDFSYEQYF. The CDR3, as DNA: TGCGCCAGCAGCCAAGACTTCTCCTACGAGCAGTACTTC.

This clonotype was picked up many times. The chain couples TRBV7-2 to TRBJ2-7; D gene ambiguous. Germline assignment: CDR1 SGHTA and CDR2 FQGNSA. V was clipped by 4 bases and J by 4 bases, with 11 bases between them. This CDR3 region has 13 residues. The CDR3 DNA sequence: TGTGCCAGCAGCTGGTGGGTTGGTTACGAGCAGTACTTC. Protein: CASSWWVGYEQYF.

The J gene is TRBJ2-3, the V gene TRBV7-2; tentative D call: TRBD1 (6 bases). The germline V and J ends were trimmed by 5 bases and 4 bases, with 10 bases remaining between them. Germline loops: CDR1 SGHTA, CDR2 FQGNSA. The CDR3 is made up of 13 amino acids. Here the CDR3 reads CASSLSGADTQYF. The CDR3 region has the DNA TGTGCCAGCAGCCTTTCAGGGGCAGATACGCAGTATTTT.

This clonotype has a handful of counts. The rearrangement links TRBV20-1 to TRBJ1-1, with D tentatively TRBD1 (6 bases). The CDR3 length is 12 residues. Deletions cut 6 bases from V and 1 base from J, with 9 bases between. Germline V gene lookup returns CDR1 DFQATT and CDR2 SNEGSKA (reference sequence). The CDR3 region has the DNA TGCAGTGCCCTGACAGGGAACACTGAAGCTTTCTTT. Residues: CSALTGNTEAFF.

A few counts support this clonotype. The rearrangement links TRBV7-6 to TRBJ1-2; the match to TRBD1 covers 9 bases. Germline CDR1 and CDR2: SGHVS and FNYEAQ. This CDR3 region has 13 residues. V lost 5 bases and J lost 5; bases outside the gene matches: 3. CDR3 residues: CASSPDRGYGYTF. The CDR3 nucleotides are TGTGCCAGCAGCCCGGACAGGGGATATGGCTACACCTTC.

The V gene is TRBV2, the J gene TRBJ2-7, with unresolved D. V lost 3 bases and J 3 bases, leaving 9 bases between the germline ends. The CDR3 is 13 residues long. From germline, CDR1 is SNHLY and CDR2 FYNNEI. The CDR3 DNA reads as TGTGCCAGCAGTGATTTCGGGTTCTACGAGCAGTACTTC. This gives the protein CASSDFGFYEQYF.

This clonotype was picked up a small number of times. The chain carries TRBV6-5 and TRBJ2-5; no firm D call. The length of the CDR3 is 14 residues. Germline V lookup: CDR1 MNHEY, CDR2 SVGAGI. V was cut by 3 bases and J by 5 bases, with 13 bases left in between. The CDR3 nucleotides read TGTGCCAGCAGTTATTTCCCGGAAGGGGAGACCCAGTACTTC. The encoded protein is CASSYFPEGETQYF.

The chain uses TRBV7-9 and TRBJ2-7; D may be TRBD1 (6 bases). V was pared by 4 bases and J by 2 bases, with 15 bases between. The CDR3 is 15 amino acids. CDR1 and CDR2 from the germline V gene are SEHNR and FQNEAQ (reference sequence). The DNA of the CDR3 is TGTGCCAGCAGCTCAGAAAGGGACAAGCCCTACGAGCAGTACTTC. This gives the protein CASSSERDKPYEQYF.

The V and J genes are TRBV20-1 and TRBJ2-7; 8 bases are a match to TRBD2. The CDR3 has 15 residues. V lost 2 bases and J lost 5; bases outside the gene matches: 11. Germline-derived CDR1 and CDR2 are DFQATT and SNEGSKA (reference sequence). In nucleotides, the CDR3 is TGCAGTGCTAGAAGCGGGAGCCATCCATTCAACGAGCAGTACTTC. Its protein product is CSARSGSHPFNEQYF.

The V call is TRBV12-3 or TRBV12-4, the J call TRBJ2-6; no clear D. V gave up 3 bases and J gave up 4 bases, with 13 bases separating them. The CDR3 is 16 amino acids. As DNA, the CDR3 is TGTGCCAGCAGTTTCGTTGCCGTTCGGGGGGCCAACGTCCTGACTTTC. It translates to CASSFVAVRGANVLTF.

The rearrangement uses TRBV4-3 and TRBJ2-3; D may be TRBD2 (6 bases). Trimming pared 2 bases from V and 8 bases from J, leaving 8 bases between. The CDR3 length is 12 residues. Germline loops: CDR1 LGHNA, CDR2 YSLEER. CDR3 in DNA: TGCGCCAGCAGCCAACTGGGAGGTACGCAGTATTTT. Translation gives CASSQLGGTQYF.

The chain employs TRBV18 and TRBJ2-7; the D gene could be TRBD1 or TRBD2 (5 bases each). The germline CDR1 and CDR2 sequences are KGHSH and LQKENI. Trimming pared 8 bases from V and 3 bases from J, leaving 17 bases between. The CDR3 loop spans 14 amino acids. The CDR3 sequence is CASTLGVDGYEQYF. The CDR3 coding sequence is TGTGCCAGCACTCTGGGGGTCGACGGCTACGAGCAGTACTTC.

This clonotype occurred a few times. The V and J genes are TRBV6-5 and TRBJ2-4; 10 positions match TRBD2. Germline lookup yields CDR1 MNHEY and CDR2 SVGAGI. Trimming removed 2 bases from V and 6 bases from J; junction bases left unmatched: 7. This CDR3 has 16 amino acids. The CDR3 reads CASSYSGRAGLNIQYF. CDR3 DNA sequence: TGTGCCAGCAGTTACAGCGGGAGGGCAGGCCTAAACATTCAGTACTTC.